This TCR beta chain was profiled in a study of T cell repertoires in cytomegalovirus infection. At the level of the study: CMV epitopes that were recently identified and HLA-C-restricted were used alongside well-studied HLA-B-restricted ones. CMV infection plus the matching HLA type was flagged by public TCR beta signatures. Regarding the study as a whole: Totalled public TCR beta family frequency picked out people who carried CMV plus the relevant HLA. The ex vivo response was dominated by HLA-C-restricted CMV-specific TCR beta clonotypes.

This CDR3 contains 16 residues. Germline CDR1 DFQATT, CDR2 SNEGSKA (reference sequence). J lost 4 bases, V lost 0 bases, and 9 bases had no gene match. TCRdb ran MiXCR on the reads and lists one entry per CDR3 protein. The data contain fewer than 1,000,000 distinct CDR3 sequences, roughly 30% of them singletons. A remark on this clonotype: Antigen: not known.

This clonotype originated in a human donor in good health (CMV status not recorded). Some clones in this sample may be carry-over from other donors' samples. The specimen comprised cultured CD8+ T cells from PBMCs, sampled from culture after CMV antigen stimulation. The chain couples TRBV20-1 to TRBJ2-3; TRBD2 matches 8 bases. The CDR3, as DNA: TGCAGTGCTAGAGACCTACCGGGGGGGGGGGCAGATACGCAGTATTTT. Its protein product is CSARDLPGGGADTQYF.